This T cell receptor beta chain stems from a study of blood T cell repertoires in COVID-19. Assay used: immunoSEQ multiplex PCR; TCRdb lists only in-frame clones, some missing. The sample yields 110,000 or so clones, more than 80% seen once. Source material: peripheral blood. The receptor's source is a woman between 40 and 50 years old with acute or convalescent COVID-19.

In DNA, the CDR3 is TGCGCCAGCAGCTTGGCAGGGGTGAACACCGGGGAGCTGTTTTTT. Its translation is CASSLAGVNTGELFF. This chain connects TRBV5-1 to TRBJ2-2, with D tentatively TRBD1 (6 bases). V lost 0 bases and J lost 1, with 7 bases in between. CDR3 length: 15 residues. Looked up from germline, CDR1 is SGHRS and CDR2 is YFSETQ. Filled out from reference TRBV5-1 and TRBJ2-2, the complete variable domain reads KAGVTQTPRYLIKTRGQQVTLSCSPISGHRSVSWYQQTPGQGLQFLFEYFSETQRNKGNFPGRFSGRQFSNSRSEMNVSTLELGDSALYLCASSLAGVNTGELFFGEGSRLTVL.